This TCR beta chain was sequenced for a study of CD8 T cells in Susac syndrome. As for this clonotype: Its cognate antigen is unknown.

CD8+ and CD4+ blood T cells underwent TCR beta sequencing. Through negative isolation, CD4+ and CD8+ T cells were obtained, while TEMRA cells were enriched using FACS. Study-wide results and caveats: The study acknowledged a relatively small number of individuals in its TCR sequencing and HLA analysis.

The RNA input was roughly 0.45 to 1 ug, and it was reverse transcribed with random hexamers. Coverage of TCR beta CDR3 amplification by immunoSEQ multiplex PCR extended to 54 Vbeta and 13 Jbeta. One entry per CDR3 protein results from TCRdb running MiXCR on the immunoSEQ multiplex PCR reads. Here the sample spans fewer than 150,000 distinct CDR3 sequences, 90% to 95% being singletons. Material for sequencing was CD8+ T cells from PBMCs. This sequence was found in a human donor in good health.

The CDR3 spells CACHTGLDTEAFF. Here the CDR3 DNA reads TGTGCCTGCCACACAGGGCTGGACACTGAAGCTTTCTTT. The chain carries TRBV30 and TRBJ1-1; D perhaps matches TRBD1 (6 bases). The CDR3 extends over 13 amino acids. The V and J ends lost 6 bases and 3 bases respectively, with 14 bases between them. Germline CDR1 GTSNPN, CDR2 SVGIG (reference sequence). Looking up the rest from reference TRBV30 and TRBJ1-1 gives the full variable domain: SQTIHQWPATLVQPVGSPLSLECTVEGTSNPNLYWYRQAAGRGLQLLFYSVGIGQISSEVPQNLSASRPQDRQFILSSKKLLLSDSGFYLCACHTGLDTEAFFGQGTRLTVV.